This section outlines one T cell receptor beta chain sequence together with its context. Germline lookup yields CDR1 MNHEY and CDR2 SMNVEV (reference sequence). The CDR3 totals 15 residues. Trimming stripped 3 bases from V and 0 bases from J, with 12 bases between. Assay: immunoSEQ multiplex PCR; the TCRdb copy retains only in-frame clones and omits some. The sample includes roughly 200,000 clones, 76% of them seen just once. The sample is drawn from a study of blood T cell repertoires in COVID-19. The TCR sequence derives from a woman between 45 and 60 years old with active or convalescent COVID-19. The source material was peripheral blood. This chain connects TRBV27 to TRBJ2-7; TRBD1 might be the D (6 bases). This CDR3 is CASSLQGKGSYEQYF. The CDR3 DNA sequence: TGTGCCAGCAGTTTGCAGGGGAAGGGCTCCTACGAGCAGTACTTC.